A few counts support the clone carrying this T cell receptor (beta chain). The data derive from a study of identical twins. V was clipped by 4 bases and J by 1 base, with 17 bases between them. The CDR3 spans 16 residues. Germline V gene sequence: CDR1 MGHRA, CDR2 YSYEKL. Template switching created a universal primer site, and the cDNA included unique molecular identifiers. One entry per CDR3 protein, called by TCRdb with MiXCR from the 5' RACE reads. This sample has some 500,000 distinct CDR3 sequences, with 9.6% found just once. In addition, the sample was reused for a study of yellow fever vaccine responses in identical twins.

Specimen: PBMCs. The rearrangement uses TRBV4-1 and TRBJ2-7, with a possible D match to TRBD2 (6 bases). The clonotype comes from a woman younger than 35 in good health. The CDR3 DNA reads TGCGCCAGCAGCCTAGGCTTTGTGGGAGGTTCCTACGAGCAGTACTTC. Translating gives CASSLGFVGGSYEQYF.